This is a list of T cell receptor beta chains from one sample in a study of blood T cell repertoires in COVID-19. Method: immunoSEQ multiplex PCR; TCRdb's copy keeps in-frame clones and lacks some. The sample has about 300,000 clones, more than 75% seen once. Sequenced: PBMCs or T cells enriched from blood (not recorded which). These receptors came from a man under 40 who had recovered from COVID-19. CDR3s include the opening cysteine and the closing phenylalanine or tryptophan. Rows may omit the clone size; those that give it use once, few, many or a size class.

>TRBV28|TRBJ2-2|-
CASSWVSPGLAIIGELFF
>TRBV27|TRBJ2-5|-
CASSSRTPGLAGEEQETQYF
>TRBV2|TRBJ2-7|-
CASSVAPGGEQYF
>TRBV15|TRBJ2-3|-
CATSGTGTPYADTQYF
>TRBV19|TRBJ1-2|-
CASSPLDRDHYGYTF
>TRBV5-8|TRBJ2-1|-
CASSLLTSGNEQFF
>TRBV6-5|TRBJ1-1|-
CASRHQASLGAFF
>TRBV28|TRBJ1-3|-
CASSLIPGSGNTIYF
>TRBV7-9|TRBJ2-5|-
CASSSEETQYF
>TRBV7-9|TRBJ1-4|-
CASSPAATVGKLFF
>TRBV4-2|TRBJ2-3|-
CASSQDPSSTDTQYF
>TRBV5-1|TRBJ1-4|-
CASSQQGGNEKLFF
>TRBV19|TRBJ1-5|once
CASSAVSPYSNQPQHF
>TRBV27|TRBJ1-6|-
CASSNPTGTGGDSYNSPLHF
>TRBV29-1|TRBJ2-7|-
CSVFWDSDPYEQYF
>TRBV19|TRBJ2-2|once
CASKPRGSGELFF
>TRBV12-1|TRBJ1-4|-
CASSSETGRSEKLFF
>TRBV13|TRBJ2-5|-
CASSSWTSGGKETQYF
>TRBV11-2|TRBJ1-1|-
CASTLSSWGGEAFF
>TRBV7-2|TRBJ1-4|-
CASSSGHLPEKLFF
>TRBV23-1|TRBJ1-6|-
CASSQSSAPYNSPLHF
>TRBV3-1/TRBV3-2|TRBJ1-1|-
CASSPSPLTLNTEAFF
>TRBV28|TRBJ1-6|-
CASSSGTASYNSPLHF
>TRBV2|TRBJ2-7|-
CASSQGQGNYEQYF
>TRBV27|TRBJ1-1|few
CASRSGTLNTEAFF
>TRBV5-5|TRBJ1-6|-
CASSPTGGVGRSPLHF
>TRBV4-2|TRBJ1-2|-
CASSQRVPGTAGYTF
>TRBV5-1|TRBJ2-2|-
CASSRGQGPTTATGELFF
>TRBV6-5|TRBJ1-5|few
CASRQGSLNQPQHF
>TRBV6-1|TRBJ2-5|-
CASSGTSGRKGETQYF
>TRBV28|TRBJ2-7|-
CASSPGDRGYEQYF
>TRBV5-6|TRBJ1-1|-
CASSLGPGDTEAFF
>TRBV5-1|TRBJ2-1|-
CASSPGMGSGGMGEQFF
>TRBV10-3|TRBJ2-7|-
CAIRAGGASSYEQYF
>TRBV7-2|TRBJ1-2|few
CASSKPGQGYGYTF
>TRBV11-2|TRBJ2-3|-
CASSNGQGVFSDTQYF
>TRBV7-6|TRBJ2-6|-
CASSPGTTKRYGANVLTF
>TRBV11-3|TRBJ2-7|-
CASSLEQSGNPYF
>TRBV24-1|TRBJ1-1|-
CATSDAGQVAFF
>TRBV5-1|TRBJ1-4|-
CASSLRAGSANEKLFF
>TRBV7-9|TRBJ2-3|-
CASSPGGTDTQYF
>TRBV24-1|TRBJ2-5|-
CATSTFNTGTGIQETQYF
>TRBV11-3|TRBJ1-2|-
CASSLTATNYGYTF
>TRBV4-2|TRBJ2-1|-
CASSQVSSPSGGSGEQFF
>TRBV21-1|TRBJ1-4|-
CASSEKARSGATNEKLFF
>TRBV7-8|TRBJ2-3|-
CASSPRRLAGMGTDTQYF